The 13 T cell receptor beta chains below come from one sample, sequenced in a study of T and B cells in COVID-19 patients. Blood genomic DNA input for TRB amplification was 250-500 ng. TRB rearrangements were amplified by multiplex PCR with BIOMED2 TRB-A/B primers. TCRdb called the multiplex PCR reads again in MiXCR, with one record for every CDR3 protein. The sample shows 8,000 to 10,000 distinct CDR3 sequences, 31% of them seen only once. Sequencing was carried out using blood. These TCRs come from a human donor who had recovered from COVID-19.

This clonotype was seen only a few times. The rearrangement joins TRBV12-3 or TRBV12-4 to TRBJ1-1; 7 bases are shared with TRBD1. Germline trimming cut 1 base from V and 0 bases from J; bases unmatched to any gene: 5. CDR3 length: 16 amino acids. The CDR3, as DNA: TGTGCCAGCAGTTTAGGGCAGGGGGGCATGAACACTGAAGCTTTCTTT. Its protein is CASSLGQGGMNTEAFF.

The chain is built from TRBV6-1 and TRBJ1-5; no firm D call. Germline V gene lookup returns CDR1 MNHNS and CDR2 SASEGT. There are 13 residues in the CDR3. Trimming cost V 5 bases and J 4 bases, with 9 bases left between them. CDR3 sequence reads: CASSSTENQPQHF. The CDR3 DNA is TGTGCCAGCAGTTCGACGGAAAATCAGCCCCAGCATTTT.

This chain links TRBV27 with TRBJ2-2; D is ambiguous. This CDR3 is built from 15 residues. Germline V gene lookup returns CDR1 MNHEY and CDR2 SMNVEV (reference sequence). V was cut by 6 bases and J by 0 bases, with 11 bases left in between. The CDR3 DNA reads TGTGCCAGCAGCGTCGGAGAGACGAACACCGGGGAGCTGTTTTTT. Translating it yields CASSVGETNTGELFF.

J is TRBJ1-2 and V is TRBV6-5; D gene uncertain. CDR3 length: 13 residues. V was clipped by 0 bases and J by 2 bases, with 4 bases between them. CDR1 MNHEY and CDR2 SVGAGI come from the germline V gene. This CDR3 reads CASSYSQNYGYTF. CDR3 coding DNA: TGTGCCAGCAGTTACTCCCAGAACTATGGCTACACCTTC.

The chain joins TRBV19 to TRBJ2-1; 8 bases map to TRBD1. V lost 3 bases to trimming and J lost 4 bases; unmatched junction nucleotides: 2. CDR1 LNHDA and CDR2 SQIVND come from the germline V gene (reference sequence). This CDR3 contains 14 residues. CDR3 DNA: TGTGCCAGTAGTATTAACAGGGGGTACAATGAGCAGTTCTTC. This encodes CASSINRGYNEQFF.

Turning to this clonotype: A much larger clone differs by one base, so this may be a read error. The rearrangement uses TRBV27 and TRBJ2-3; D is ambiguous. Trimming pared 2 bases from V and 4 bases from J, leaving 10 bases between. The germline V gene encodes CDR1 MNHEY and CDR2 SMNVEV (reference sequence). The CDR3 consists of 14 residues. DNA for the CDR3: TGTGCCAGCAGTTTACAGGTGGCCGCAGATACGCAGTATTTT. Protein: CASSLQVAADTQYF.

This clonotype came up a few times. The rearrangement joins TRBV18 to TRBJ1-4; TRBD1 might be the D (6 bases). The CDR3 is made up of 15 amino acids. The V end was cut by 2 bases, the J end by 8 bases, with 15 bases between. Germline values: CDR1 KGHSH, CDR2 LQKENI. CDR3 residues: CASSPSQGGKEKLFF. Written as DNA, the CDR3 is TGTGCCAGCTCACCATCGCAAGGGGGAAAGGAAAAACTGTTTTTT.

This rearrangement joins TRBV5-1 to TRBJ2-2, with a weak D call TRBD2 (5 bases). From germline, CDR1 is SGHRS and CDR2 YFSETQ. The V gene lost 6 bases and the J gene lost 0 bases, with 12 bases spanning the gap. The CDR3 sequence is 15 residues long. The CDR3 loop reads CASTVEGTNTGELFF. CDR3 in DNA: TGCGCCAGCACCGTCGAGGGCACGAACACCGGGGAGCTGTTTTTT.

This clonotype is medium-sized in the sample. The chain joins TRBV29-1 to TRBJ1-2; D is ambiguous. Germline V gene lookup returns CDR1 SQVTM and CDR2 ANQGSEA. The CDR3 has 13 residues. V shed 2 bases and J shed 3 bases, with 10 bases lying between them. CDR3 bases: TGCAGCGTTGAAAATAGGGAAGACTATGGCTACACCTTC. Translation gives CSVENREDYGYTF.

This clonotype was observed a few times. V and J are TRBV18 and TRBJ1-1; D gene uncertain. V was cut by 9 bases and J by 2 bases, with 13 bases left in between. The germline gives CDR1 KGHSH, CDR2 LQKENI. The CDR3 totals 13 residues. CDR3 sequence reads: CASATDINTEAFF. DNA of the CDR3: TGTGCCAGTGCGACGGATATTAACACTGAAGCTTTCTTT. The full variable domain, in which reference TRBV18 and TRBJ1-1 provide the parts outside the CDR3, is NAGVMQNPRHLVRRRGQEARLRCSPMKGHSHVYWYRQLPEEGLKFMVYLQKENIIDESGMPKERFSAEFPKEGPSILRIQQVVRGDSAAYFCASATDINTEAFFGQGTRLTVV.

This clonotype was found a few times. The chain employs TRBV12-3 or TRBV12-4 and TRBJ1-6, with 7 bases that match TRBD1. This CDR3 is built from 16 residues. The J segment lost 8 bases and the V segment lost 5 bases, leaving 12 bases of the junction unmatched. CDR3 amino acids: CASSPHRGPPDSPLHF. The CDR3 nucleotides read TGTGCCAGCAGTCCTCACAGGGGTCCCCCAGATTCACCCCTCCACTTT.

This clonotype is judged medium-sized (0.01 to 0.1%). The chain has TRBV6-1 and TRBJ2-3; tentatively, D is TRBD2 (6 bases). V lost 7 bases and J 8 bases, leaving 16 bases between the germline ends. CDR1 is MNHNS and CDR2 is SASEGT in the germline V gene. CDR3 length: 13 amino acids. CDR3 coding DNA: TGTGCCAGCAAAAGGGAGGAGGTCGGTACGCAGTATTTT. This codes for CASKREEVGTQYF.

This chain joins TRBV5-5 and TRBJ1-4; a possible D gene is TRBD1 (6 bases). CDR1 is SGHKS and CDR2 is YYEKEE in the germline V gene (reference sequence). V was shortened by 2 bases and J by 8 bases, with 22 bases between the two germline ends. The CDR3 is 17 residues long. CDR3 loop: CASSLTIKGGAGEKLFF. Written as DNA, the CDR3 is TGTGCCAGCAGCTTAACGATTAAGGGGGGGGCGGGGGAAAAACTGTTTTTT.